The present T cell receptor (beta chain) was sequenced within a study of cytomegalovirus exposure and HLA in healthy donors. Overall study context: Clustering assigned about four fifths of the roughly 400 genotyped donors to the Caucasian-associated ancestry cluster.

General study points: Versus the roughly 670-donor mean, an Asian-associated ancestry cluster reportedly showed fewer N-insertions in a later analysis. CMV serostatus was the only recorded immune exposure for donors.

On this clone itself: Its antigen is not known. The sample contains more than one DNA sequence encoding this CDR3.

The donors, nominally healthy at sampling, likely had unrecorded immune exposures. Germline V lookup: CDR1 SEHNR, CDR2 FQNEAQ (reference sequence). Between the trimmed V and J ends, which lost 1 base and 3 bases, there was a span of 10 bases. The CDR3 covers 14 residues. 60 Vbeta and 13 Jbeta primers were used in PCR. Generated by immunoSEQ multiplex PCR, the TCRdb table keeps only in-frame clones and is missing some. The sample's table shows some 130,000 clones. This receptor was obtained from a woman aged 40-49 years in good health and CMV-seropositive. The chain combines TRBV7-9 with TRBJ2-7; TRBD1 might be the D (6 bases). Material for sequencing was PBMCs. The CDR3 DNA reads as TGTGCCAGCAGCTTAGGGGGACAAATCTACGAGCAGTACTTC. This gives the protein CASSLGGQIYEQYF.